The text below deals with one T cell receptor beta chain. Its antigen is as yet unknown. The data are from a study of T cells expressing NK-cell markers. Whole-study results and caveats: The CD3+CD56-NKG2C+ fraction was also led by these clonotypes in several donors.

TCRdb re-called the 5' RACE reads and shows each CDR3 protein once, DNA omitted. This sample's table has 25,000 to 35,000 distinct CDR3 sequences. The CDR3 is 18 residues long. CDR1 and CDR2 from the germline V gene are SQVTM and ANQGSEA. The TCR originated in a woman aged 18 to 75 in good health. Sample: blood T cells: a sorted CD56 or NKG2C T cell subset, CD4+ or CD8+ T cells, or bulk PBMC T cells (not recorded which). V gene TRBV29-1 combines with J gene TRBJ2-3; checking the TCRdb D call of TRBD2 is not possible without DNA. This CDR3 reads CSVDGIVLAGGHTDTQYF.